A selection of T cell receptor beta chains follows, all from one sample in a study of T cell responses to AZD1222 COVID-19 vaccine. The repertoire was sequenced with immunoSEQ multiplex PCR; TCRdb's copy has only in-frame clones and lacks some. The table includes over 150,000 clones, 75% to 90% detected once. This sample comprised peripheral blood, obtained on day 0 of AZD1222 vaccination. These receptors were taken from an adult in good health. Both conserved end residues are part of each CDR3. D genes are given only for firm matches. The listing skips clone size in some rows; elsewhere it reads once, few, many or a size class.

D gene	V gene	clone size	J gene	CDR3 length	CDR3 DNA	CDR3 protein
.	TRBV6-6	once	TRBJ1-5	11	TGTGCCAGCAGGGACAACCAGCCCCAGCATTTT	CASRDNQPQHF
.	TRBV28	.	TRBJ2-5	14	TGTGCCAGCAGTGCTACAGGGTCAAGGGAGACCCAGTACTTC	CASSATGSRETQYF
TRBD1	TRBV7-2	.	TRBJ2-1	15	TGTGCCAGCAGCACCGGGACAGGGGACTACAATGAGCAGTTCTTC	CASSTGTGDYNEQFF
.	TRBV27	.	TRBJ2-3	11	TGTGCCAGCGGTTTGGTGGATACGCAGTATTTT	CASGLVDTQYF
TRBD1	TRBV6-4	once	TRBJ1-1	14	TGTGCCAGCAGTGCCGAGACAGGGGTCACTGAAGCTTTCTTT	CASSAETGVTEAFF
TRBD2	TRBV10-3	.	TRBJ2-3	15	TGTGCCATCAGTGAGACTAGCGGGGCGCGGAGGACGCAGTATTTT	CAISETSGARRTQYF
TRBD1	TRBV7-9	.	TRBJ2-7	15	TGTGCCAGCAGCCCGGGACAGGGCACCACCTACGAGCAGTACTTC	CASSPGQGTTYEQYF
.	TRBV7-2	.	TRBJ2-5	12	TGTGCCAGCAGCTTAACGTCGGAGACCCAGTACTTC	CASSLTSETQYF
TRBD1	TRBV6-5	.	TRBJ1-4	16	TGTGCCAGCAGTTTCGGACAGGACTCAACTAATGAAAAACTGTTTTTT	CASSFGQDSTNEKLFF
.	TRBV9	.	TRBJ1-1	12	TGTGCCAGCAGCGCTAGGAACACTGAAGCTTTCTTT	CASSARNTEAFF
TRBD1	TRBV28	.	TRBJ1-5	15	TGTGCCAGCAGTCCCGGACAGGGGTTCAATCAGCCCCAGCATTTT	CASSPGQGFNQPQHF
.	TRBV6-2/TRBV6-3	once	TRBJ2-1	12	TGTGCCAGCAGTCAGAACAAGGATTTGCAGTTCTTC	CASSQNKDLQFF
.	TRBV7-9	few	TRBJ1-4	14	TGTGCCAGCAGGGGCGGGCGGGGAGGAGAAAAACTGTTTTTT	CASRGGRGGEKLFF
.	TRBV9	.	TRBJ2-1	13	TGTGCCAGCAGCGTAGCCGGGGTGACTGAGCAGTTCTTC	CASSVAGVTEQFF
TRBD1	TRBV5-4	.	TRBJ1-2	14	TGTGCCAGCAGCACGCGTTTGGGACAGGGCTTACGATCCTTC	CASSTRLGQGLRSF
TRBD1	TRBV25-1	once	TRBJ1-2	14	TGTGCCAGCAGTGACGGGACAGTAATCTATGGCTACACCTTC	CASSDGTVIYGYTF
.	TRBV7-9	.	TRBJ2-1	14	TGTGCCAGCAGCTTAGGCAGGGACTACAATGAGCAGTTCTTC	CASSLGRDYNEQFF
TRBD2	TRBV24-1	.	TRBJ2-2	15	TGTGCCACCAGTGATGCGGGGGAACTGGCCGGGGAGCTGTTTTTT	CATSDAGELAGELFF
.	TRBV7-2	.	TRBJ1-2	15	TGTGCCAGCAGCTTAGCCCATGAAAAGGCCTATGGCTACACCTTC	CASSLAHEKAYGYTF
.	TRBV6-5	.	TRBJ1-4	15	TGTGCCAGCAGCAAGCCAGACACAGCAAATGAAAAACTGTTTTTT	CASSKPDTANEKLFF
.	TRBV11-2	.	TRBJ2-1	15	TGTGCCAGCAGCGTACGACTAACCCCTAACAATGAGCAGTTCTTC	CASSVRLTPNNEQFF
.	TRBV19	.	TRBJ2-1	15	TGTGCCAGTAGTCCGGACGTACCTTCCTACAATGAGCAGTTCTTC	CASSPDVPSYNEQFF
.	TRBV9	.	TRBJ1-3	15	TGTGCCAGCAGCGGCCGGAGCGGGACTAGAAACACCATATATTTT	CASSGRSGTRNTIYF
TRBD1	TRBV28	.	TRBJ2-4	16	TGTGCCAGCAGTCCGACAGGGGCTGGGGCCAAAAACATTCAGTACTTC	CASSPTGAGAKNIQYF
.	TRBV6-2/TRBV6-3	.	TRBJ1-2	12	TGTGCCAGCAGCCCCGGACAGTATGGCTACACCTTC	CASSPGQYGYTF
.	TRBV12-3/TRBV12-4	.	TRBJ1-5	13	TGTGCCAGCAGTTTGAGGGGCAATCAGCCCCAGCATTTT	CASSLRGNQPQHF
.	TRBV6-2/TRBV6-3	.	TRBJ2-5	11	TGTGCCAGCAGTTCCCAAGAGACCCAGTACTTC	CASSSQETQYF
.	TRBV7-9	few	TRBJ2-2	15	TGTGCCAGCAGCTTACGGAACGGGGACACCGGGGAGCTGTTTTTT	CASSLRNGDTGELFF
.	TRBV27	.	TRBJ2-3	16	TGTGCCAGCAGTTATTACACCGGGACGGGGACAGATACGCAGTATTTT	CASSYYTGTGTDTQYF
TRBD1	TRBV13	.	TRBJ1-2	16	TGTGCCAGCAGCTCTAGCCCGGGACAGCTTAACTATGGCTACACCTTC	CASSSSPGQLNYGYTF
TRBD2	TRBV6-4	few	TRBJ2-3	15	TGTGCCAGCAGTGTTGACGGGGGGGCCCCAGATACGCAGTATTTT	CASSVDGGAPDTQYF
TRBD1	TRBV2	.	TRBJ1-1	15	TGTGCCAGCAGTGTAGCGTTACAGGGGTCTTTTGAAGCTTTCTTT	CASSVALQGSFEAFF
TRBD1	TRBV6-6	.	TRBJ1-6	15	TGTGCCAGCAGTCCCACCGGGACAGGGGGCTCGCCCCTCCACTTT	CASSPTGTGGSPLHF
.	TRBV27	.	TRBJ2-7	14	TGTGCCAGCAGTTTGGGTCAGGGCACCTACGAGCAGTACTTC	CASSLGQGTYEQYF
.	TRBV9	.	TRBJ2-1	16	TGTGCCAGCAGCGTAGCGTCAGACAGCTCCTACAATGAGCAGTTCTTC	CASSVASDSSYNEQFF
.	TRBV3-1/TRBV3-2	.	TRBJ1-2	18	TGTGCCAGCAGCCAAGATTTGGTTTGGCAAAGACTGAACTATGGCTACACCTTC	CASSQDLVWQRLNYGYTF
TRBD2	TRBV7-3	.	TRBJ2-1	15	TGTGCCAGCAGCCCCCCGGGGGGAGGATACAATGAGCAGTTCTTC	CASSPPGGGYNEQFF
TRBD2	TRBV5-1	.	TRBJ2-1	15	TGCGCCAGCGCACCTCTAGCGGGGGGTTACAATGAGCAGTTCTTC	CASAPLAGGYNEQFF
.	TRBV2	once	TRBJ1-1	12	TGTGCCAGCAGTGACGGTGGAACTGAAGCTTTCTTT	CASSDGGTEAFF
.	TRBV11-2	.	TRBJ1-1	12	TGTGCCAGCAGCTTCGAGGGAACTGAAGCTTTCTTT	CASSFEGTEAFF
.	TRBV19	.	TRBJ1-3	14	TGTGCCAGTAGTATCCAGGGCACTGGAAACACCATATATTTT	CASSIQGTGNTIYF
.	TRBV7-3	.	TRBJ1-3	15	TGTGCCAGCAGCTTAACGGGGGTCTCTGGAAACACCATATATTTT	CASSLTGVSGNTIYF
.	TRBV5-6	.	TRBJ1-1	12	TGTGCCAGCAGGATCTGGAACACTGAAGCTTTCTTT	CASRIWNTEAFF
.	TRBV3-1/TRBV3-2	.	TRBJ2-1	12	TGTGCCAGCAGCCAAGATATCAGTGAGCAGTTCTTC	CASSQDISEQFF